This T cell receptor (beta chain) appears in the sequencing data of a study of cytomegalovirus exposure and HLA in healthy donors. Overall study findings and caveats: Cytomegalovirus association was listed for approximately 150 TCR beta chains. Analyzed later, most CMV-associated TCR beta chains appeared HLA-restricted. Diagnosis of cytomegalovirus status made by the classifier reportedly showed high specificity and sensitivity.

CDR3 length equals 17 residues. The V gene end was trimmed by 4 bases and the J gene end by 2 bases; junction bases not matched to a gene: 5. Germline loops: CDR1 SGHRS, CDR2 YFSETQ. About this clone: No antigen is known for it.

The study ran its PCR with 60 Vbeta and 13 Jbeta primers. The table came from immunoSEQ multiplex PCR; TCRdb's copy has only in-frame clones and leaves some out. This table has 100,000 to 150,000 clones, roughly 71% appearing once. Nominally healthy donors provided the samples, though records likely missed some immune exposures. This clonotype originated in a woman aged 45-65 years in good health and CMV-seropositive. Material: PBMCs. The V gene is TRBV5-1, the J gene TRBJ1-6; TRBD1 aligns across 11 bases. As DNA, the CDR3 is TGCGCCAGCAGCCTCGGGACAGGGGGTACCTATAATTCACCCCTCCACTTT. Translated: CASSLGTGGTYNSPLHF.